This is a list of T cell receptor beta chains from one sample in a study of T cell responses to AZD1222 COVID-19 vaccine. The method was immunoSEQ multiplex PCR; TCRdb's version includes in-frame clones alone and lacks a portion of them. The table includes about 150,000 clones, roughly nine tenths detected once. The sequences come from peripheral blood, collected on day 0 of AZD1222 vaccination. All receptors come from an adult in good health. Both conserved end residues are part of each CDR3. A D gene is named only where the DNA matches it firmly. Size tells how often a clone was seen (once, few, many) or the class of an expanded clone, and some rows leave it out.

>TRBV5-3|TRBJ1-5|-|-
CARSPDSNQPQHF
TGTGCCAGAAGCCCCGACAGCAATCAGCCCCAGCATTTT
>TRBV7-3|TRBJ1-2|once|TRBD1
CASSLMGGGLNYGYTF
TGTGCCAGCAGCTTAATGGGAGGGGGCCTCAACTATGGCTACACCTTC
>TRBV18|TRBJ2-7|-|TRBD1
CASSLVGTDLYEQYF
TGTGCCAGCTCATTAGTCGGGACAGACCTCTACGAGCAGTACTTC
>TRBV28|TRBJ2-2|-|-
CASRPGGQYTGELFF
TGTGCCAGCAGGCCCGGGGGACAGTACACCGGGGAGCTGTTTTTT
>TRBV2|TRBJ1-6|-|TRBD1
CASRGQSNSPLHF
TGTGCCAGCAGGGGACAGAGCAATTCACCCCTCCACTTT
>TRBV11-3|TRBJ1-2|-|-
CASSLQGYGYTF
TGTGCCAGCAGCCTCCAGGGTTATGGCTACACCTTC
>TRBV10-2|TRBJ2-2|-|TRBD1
CASKLPTGNGELFF
TGCGCCAGCAAGCTTCCGACAGGGAACGGGGAGCTGTTTTTT
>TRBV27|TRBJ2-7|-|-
CASSLSKLGSYEQYF
TGTGCCAGCAGTTTATCGAAGTTAGGCTCCTACGAGCAGTACTTC
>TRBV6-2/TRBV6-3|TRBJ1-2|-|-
CASSFGRTNYGYTF
TGTGCCAGCAGCTTCGGACGTACTAACTATGGCTACACCTTC
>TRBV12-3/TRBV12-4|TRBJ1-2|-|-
CASSFSSYGYTF
TGTGCCAGCAGTTTTTCCAGTTATGGCTACACCTTC
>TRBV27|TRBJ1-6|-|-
CASSLAPGRVVSPLHF
TGTGCCAGCAGTTTAGCGCCCGGCAGGGTCGTCTCACCCCTCCACTTT
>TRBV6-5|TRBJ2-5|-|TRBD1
CASRRGQGATQYF
TGTGCCAGCAGACGCGGACAGGGAGCGACCCAGTACTTC
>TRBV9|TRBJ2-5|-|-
CASSVDHRETQYF
TGTGCCAGCAGCGTAGATCATCGAGAGACCCAGTACTTC
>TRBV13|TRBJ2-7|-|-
CASSLGPADSYEQYF
TGTGCCAGCAGCTTAGGCCCGGCAGACTCCTACGAGCAGTACTTC
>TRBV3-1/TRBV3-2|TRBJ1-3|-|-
CASSGQGAGNTIYF
TGTGCCAGCAGTGGCCAGGGTGCGGGAAACACCATATATTTT
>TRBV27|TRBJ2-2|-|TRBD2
CASSLLRLAAGNTGELFF
TGTGCCAGCAGTTTATTGCGACTAGCGGCGGGGAACACCGGGGAGCTGTTTTTT
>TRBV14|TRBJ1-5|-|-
CASSQELNQPQHF
TGTGCCAGCAGCCAAGAGTTGAATCAGCCCCAGCATTTT
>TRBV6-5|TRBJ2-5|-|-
CASSYSLAPQETQYF
TGTGCCAGCAGTTACAGCTTAGCACCGCAAGAGACCCAGTACTTC
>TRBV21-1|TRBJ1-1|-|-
CATPIQGRGGTEAFF
TGTGCCACTCCGATTCAAGGCAGGGGGGGCACTGAAGCTTTCTTT
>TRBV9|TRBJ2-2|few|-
CASSARDGANTGELFF
TGTGCCAGCAGCGCCAGGGACGGGGCGAACACCGGGGAGCTGTTTTTT
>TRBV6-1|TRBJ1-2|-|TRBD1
CASSEEWTGYRYTF
TGTGCCAGCAGTGAAGAGTGGACAGGGTATCGCTACACCTTC
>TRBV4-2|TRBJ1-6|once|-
CASSLQKIYNSPLHF
TGTGCCAGCAGCCTCCAGAAAATCTATAATTCACCCCTCCACTTT
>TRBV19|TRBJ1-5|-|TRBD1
CASSNRDRPNQPQHF
TGTGCCAGTAGTAACAGGGACAGGCCTAATCAGCCCCAGCATTTT
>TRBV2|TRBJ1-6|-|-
CASSEAGQSFSYNSPLHF
TGTGCCAGCAGTGAGGCAGGGCAGTCTTTCTCCTATAATTCACCCCTCCACTTT
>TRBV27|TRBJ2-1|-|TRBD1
CASSLLDRGLFF
TGTGCCAGCAGTTTATTGGACAGGGGGCTGTTCTTC
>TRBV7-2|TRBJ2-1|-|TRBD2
CASSLGTRGEQFF
TGTGCCAGCAGCCTTGGGACTAGGGGCGAGCAGTTCTTC
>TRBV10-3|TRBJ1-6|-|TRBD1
CAISGTGANSPLHF
TGTGCCATCAGTGGGACAGGGGCTAATTCACCCCTCCACTTT
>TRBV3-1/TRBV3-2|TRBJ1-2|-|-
CASSQGSGSTSTYGYTF
TGTGCCAGCAGCCAAGGGTCCGGATCGACGTCGACCTATGGCTACACCTTC
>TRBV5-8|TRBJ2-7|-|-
CASSLGGASYEQYF
TGTGCCAGCAGTTTGGGTGGAGCCTCCTACGAGCAGTACTTC
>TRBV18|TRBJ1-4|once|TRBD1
CASSRDRDNEKLFF
TGTGCCAGCTCACGGGACAGAGATAATGAAAAACTGTTTTTT
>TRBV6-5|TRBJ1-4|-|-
CASSYLGQGAEKLFF
TGTGCCAGCAGTTACTTGGGACAAGGAGCTGAAAAACTGTTTTTT
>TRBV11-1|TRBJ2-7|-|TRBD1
CASSSEGQVPYEQYF
TGTGCCAGCAGCTCAGAGGGACAGGTGCCCTACGAGCAGTACTTC
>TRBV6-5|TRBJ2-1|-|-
CASSYMADYNEQFF
TGTGCCAGCAGTTACATGGCGGATTACAATGAGCAGTTCTTC
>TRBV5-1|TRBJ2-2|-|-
CASGTGGVTGELFF
TGCGCCAGCGGAACAGGGGGGGTCACCGGGGAGCTGTTTTTT
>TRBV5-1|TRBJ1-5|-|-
CASSLVGGEGQPQHF
TGCGCCAGCAGCTTGGTTGGGGGAGAGGGTCAGCCCCAGCATTTT
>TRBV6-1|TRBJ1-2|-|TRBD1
CASSEAKQGFDGGYTF
TGTGCCAGCAGTGAAGCGAAACAGGGGTTCGACGGCGGCTACACCTTC